This T cell receptor beta chain was sequenced in a study of blood T cell repertoires in COVID-19. At the level of the study: T cells, B-cell-depleted T cells, or PBMCs provided the cDNA or gDNA that served as material.

Data came from immunoSEQ multiplex PCR; TCRdb stores just in-frame clones and leaves some out. The sample consists of roughly 68,000 clones, over 75% of them appearing once. CDR1 and CDR2 (germline): LNHDA, SQIVND (reference sequence). This CDR3 comprises 15 residues. With 4 bases removed from V and 0 bases from J, the gap between germline ends came to 10 bases. The gene calls are TRBV19 and TRBJ1-5, with D uncertain. The TCR sequence derives from a human donor in a cohort sampled during active COVID-19. The specimen was peripheral blood. The CDR3 region has the DNA TGTGCCAGTAGTAAGACATTTAATAGCAATCAGCCCCAGCATTTT. It codes for CASSKTFNSNQPQHF.